This T cell receptor (beta chain) is from a study of T cell responses to AZD1222 COVID-19 vaccine. Study-level information: Second-dose groups at about 4 or about 12 weeks were pooled. General study findings and limits: Increased Spike-specific TCR breadth and depth were observed after two AZD1222 doses.

Note on this clone: The antigen is not known.

This table comes from immunoSEQ multiplex PCR, and its TCRdb copy is limited to in-frame clones, with some not included. Of over 100,000 clones listed, 75% to 90% are singletons. Sequenced material: peripheral blood, taken on day 0 of AZD1222 vaccination. The sequence was collected from an adult in good health.

CDR3 coding DNA: TGCGCCAGCAGCCAAGTTATCAGCATGAATTCACCCCTCCACTTT. It is translated as CASSQVISMNSPLHF. V gene TRBV4-3 combines with J gene TRBJ1-6; D gene uncertain. In germline, CDR1 is LGHNA, CDR2 YSLEER. This CDR3 is 15 amino acids long. V lost 1 base and J lost 7, with 11 bases in between.